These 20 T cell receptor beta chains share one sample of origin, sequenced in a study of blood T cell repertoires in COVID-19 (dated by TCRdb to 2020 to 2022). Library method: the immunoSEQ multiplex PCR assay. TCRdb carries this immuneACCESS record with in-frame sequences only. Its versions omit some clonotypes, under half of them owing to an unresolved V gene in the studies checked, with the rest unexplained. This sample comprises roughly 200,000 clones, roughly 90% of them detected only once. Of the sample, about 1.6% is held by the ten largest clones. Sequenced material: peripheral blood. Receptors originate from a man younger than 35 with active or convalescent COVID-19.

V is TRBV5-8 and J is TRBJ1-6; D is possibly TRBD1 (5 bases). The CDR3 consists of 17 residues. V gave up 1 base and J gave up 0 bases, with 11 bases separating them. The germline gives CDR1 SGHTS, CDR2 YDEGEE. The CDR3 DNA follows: TGTGCCAGCAGCTTGTTGAAGGGGCACTCCTATAATTCACCCCTCCACTTT. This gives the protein CASSLLKGHSYNSPLHF.

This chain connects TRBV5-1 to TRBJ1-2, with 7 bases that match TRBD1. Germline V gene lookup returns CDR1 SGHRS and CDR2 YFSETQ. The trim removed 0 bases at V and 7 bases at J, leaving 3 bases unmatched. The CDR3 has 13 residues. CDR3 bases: TGCGCCAGCAGCTTGGACAGGGGTGGTGGCTACACCTTC. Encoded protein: CASSLDRGGGYTF.

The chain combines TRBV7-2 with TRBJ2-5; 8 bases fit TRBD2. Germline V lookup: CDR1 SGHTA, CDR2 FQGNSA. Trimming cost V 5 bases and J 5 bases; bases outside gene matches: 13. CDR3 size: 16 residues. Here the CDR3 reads CASSRVGGSGGETQYF. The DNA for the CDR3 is TGTGCCAGCAGCCGCGTCGGCGGTTCGGGAGGGGAGACCCAGTACTTC.

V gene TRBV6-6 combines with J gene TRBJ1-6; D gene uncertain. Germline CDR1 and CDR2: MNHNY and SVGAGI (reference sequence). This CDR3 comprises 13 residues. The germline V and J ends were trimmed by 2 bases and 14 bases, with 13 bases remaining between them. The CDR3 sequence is CASSYGPKNTLHF. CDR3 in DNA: TGTGCCAGCAGTTACGGGCCGAAAAACACCCTCCACTTT.

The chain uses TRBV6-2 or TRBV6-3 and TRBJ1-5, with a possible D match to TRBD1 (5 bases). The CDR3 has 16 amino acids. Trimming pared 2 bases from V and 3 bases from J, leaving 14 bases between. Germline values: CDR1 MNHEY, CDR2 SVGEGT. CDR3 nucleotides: TGTGCCAGCAGTTACGGGGGGTTCCCTTCCAATCAGCCCCAGCATTTT. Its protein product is CASSYGGFPSNQPQHF.

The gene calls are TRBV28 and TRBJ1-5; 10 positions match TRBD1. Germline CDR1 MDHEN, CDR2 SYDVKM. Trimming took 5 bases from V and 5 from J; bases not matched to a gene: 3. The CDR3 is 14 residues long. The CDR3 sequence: CASSPTGGHQPQHF. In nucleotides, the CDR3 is TGTGCCAGCAGTCCGACAGGGGGCCATCAGCCCCAGCATTTT.

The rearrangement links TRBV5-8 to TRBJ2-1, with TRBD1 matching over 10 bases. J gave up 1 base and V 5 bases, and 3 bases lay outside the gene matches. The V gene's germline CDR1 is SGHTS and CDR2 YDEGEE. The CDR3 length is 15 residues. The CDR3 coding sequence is TGTGCCAGCAGTCAGGGACAGGGGTCCTACAATGAGCAGTTCTTC. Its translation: CASSQGQGSYNEQFF.

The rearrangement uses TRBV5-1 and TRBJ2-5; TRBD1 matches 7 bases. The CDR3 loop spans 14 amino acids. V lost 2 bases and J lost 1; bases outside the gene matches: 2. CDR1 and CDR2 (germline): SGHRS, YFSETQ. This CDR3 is CASSLQGLQETQYF. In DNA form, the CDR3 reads TGCGCCAGCAGCTTACAGGGGCTCCAAGAGACCCAGTACTTC.

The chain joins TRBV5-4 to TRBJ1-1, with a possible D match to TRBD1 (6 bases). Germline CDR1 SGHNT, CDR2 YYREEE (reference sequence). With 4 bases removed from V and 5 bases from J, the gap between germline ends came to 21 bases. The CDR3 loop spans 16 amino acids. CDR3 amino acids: CASSGRTDPRVTEAFF. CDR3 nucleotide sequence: TGTGCCAGCAGCGGTAGGACAGACCCACGGGTAACTGAAGCTTTCTTT.

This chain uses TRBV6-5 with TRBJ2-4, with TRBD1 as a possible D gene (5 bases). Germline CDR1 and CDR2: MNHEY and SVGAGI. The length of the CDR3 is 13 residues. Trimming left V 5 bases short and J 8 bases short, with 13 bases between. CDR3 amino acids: CASSTTTADIQYF. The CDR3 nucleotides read TGTGCCAGCAGTACCACGACAGCTGACATTCAGTACTTC.

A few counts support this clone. For the CDR3, the DNA is TGCGCCAGCAGCCAAGGGGTAACAGGGAGGGCTGAAGCTTTCTTT. The encoded protein is CASSQGVTGRAEAFF. This rearrangement joins TRBV4-1 to TRBJ1-1, with D perhaps TRBD1 (6 bases). The CDR3 has 15 amino acids. Germline V gene data show CDR1 as MGHRA and CDR2 as YSYEKL. Trimming shortened V by 1 base and J by 6 bases, and 15 bases separated the two germline ends.

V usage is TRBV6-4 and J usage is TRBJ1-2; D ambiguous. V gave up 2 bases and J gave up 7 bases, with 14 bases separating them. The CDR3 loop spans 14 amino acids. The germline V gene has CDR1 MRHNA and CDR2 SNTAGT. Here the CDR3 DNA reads TGTGCCAGCAGTGACCGGTACCTAGACGGTGGCTACACCTTC. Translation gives CASSDRYLDGGYTF.

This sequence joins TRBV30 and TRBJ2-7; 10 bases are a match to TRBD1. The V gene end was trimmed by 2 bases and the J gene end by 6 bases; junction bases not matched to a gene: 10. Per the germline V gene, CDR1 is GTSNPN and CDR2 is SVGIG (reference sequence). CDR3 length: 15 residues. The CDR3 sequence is CAWSSRGQGIGEQYF. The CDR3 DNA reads TGTGCCTGGAGTTCCCGGGGACAGGGGATCGGCGAGCAGTACTTC.

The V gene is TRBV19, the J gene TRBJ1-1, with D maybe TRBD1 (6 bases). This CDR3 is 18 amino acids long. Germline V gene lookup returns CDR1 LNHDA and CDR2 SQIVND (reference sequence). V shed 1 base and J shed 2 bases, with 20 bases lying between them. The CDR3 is CASSIAPGAGVGNTEAFF. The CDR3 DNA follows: TGTGCCAGTAGTATAGCCCCAGGGGCGGGGGTTGGAAACACTGAAGCTTTCTTT.

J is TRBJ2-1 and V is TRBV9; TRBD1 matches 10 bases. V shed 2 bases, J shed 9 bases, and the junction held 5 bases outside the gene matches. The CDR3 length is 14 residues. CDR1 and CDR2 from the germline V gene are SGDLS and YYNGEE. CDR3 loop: CASSVRDRGVEQFF. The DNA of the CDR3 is TGTGCCAGCAGCGTCCGGGACAGGGGAGTTGAGCAGTTCTTC. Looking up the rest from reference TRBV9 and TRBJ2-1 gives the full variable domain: DSGVTQTPKHLITATGQRVTLRCSPRSGDLSVYWYQQSLDQGLQFLIQYYNGEERAKGNILERFSAQQFPDLHSELNLSSLELGDSALYFCASSVRDRGVEQFFGPGTRLTVL.

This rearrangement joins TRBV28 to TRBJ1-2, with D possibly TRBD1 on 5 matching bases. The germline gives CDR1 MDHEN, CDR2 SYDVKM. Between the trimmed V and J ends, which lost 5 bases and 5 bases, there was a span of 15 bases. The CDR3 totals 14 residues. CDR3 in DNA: TGTGCCAGCAGTCCAGAACAGAAGGGGTATGGCTACACCTTC. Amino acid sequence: CASSPEQKGYGYTF.

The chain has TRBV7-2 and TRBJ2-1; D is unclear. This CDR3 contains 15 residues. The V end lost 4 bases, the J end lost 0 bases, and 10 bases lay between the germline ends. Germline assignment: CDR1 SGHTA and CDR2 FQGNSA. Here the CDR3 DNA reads TGTGCCAGCAGCTCCACGGTAGTCTCCTACAATGAGCAGTTCTTC. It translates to CASSSTVVSYNEQFF.

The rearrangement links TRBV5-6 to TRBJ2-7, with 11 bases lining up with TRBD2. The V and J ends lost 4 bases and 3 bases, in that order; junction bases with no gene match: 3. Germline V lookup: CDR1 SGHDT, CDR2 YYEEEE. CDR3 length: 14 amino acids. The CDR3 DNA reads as TGTGCCAGCAGCCGGGGACTAGCGGTCTACGAGCAGTACTTC. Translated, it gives CASSRGLAVYEQYF.

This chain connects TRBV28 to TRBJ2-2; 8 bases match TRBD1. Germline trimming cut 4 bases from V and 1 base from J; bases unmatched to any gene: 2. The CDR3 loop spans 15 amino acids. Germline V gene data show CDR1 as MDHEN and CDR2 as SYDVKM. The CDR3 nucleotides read TGTGCCAGCAGTTCAGGGACAGGGAACACCGGGGAGCTGTTTTTT. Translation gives CASSSGTGNTGELFF.

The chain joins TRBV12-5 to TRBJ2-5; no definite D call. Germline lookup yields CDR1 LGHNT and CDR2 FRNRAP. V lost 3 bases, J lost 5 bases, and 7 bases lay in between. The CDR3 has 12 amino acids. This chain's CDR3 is CASGFLRETQYF. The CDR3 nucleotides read TGTGCTAGTGGTTTTTTGCGGGAGACCCAGTACTTC. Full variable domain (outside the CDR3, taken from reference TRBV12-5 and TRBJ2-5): DARVTQTPRHKVTEMGQEVTMRCQPILGHNTVFWYRQTMMQGLELLAYFRNRAPLDDSGMPKDRFSAEMPDATLATLKIQPSEPRDSAVYFCASGFLRETQYFGPGTRLLVL.